This T cell receptor (beta chain) was obtained from a study of T cells expressing NK-cell markers (TCRdb year 2020). The study in broad terms: Three sorted T-cell subsets (CD3+CD56+NKG2C+, CD3+CD56+NKG2C- and CD3+CD56-NKG2C+) from several donors had their TCR beta-chain repertoires profiled. Libraries were sequenced as 2 x 150 bp reads on Illumina HiSeq 2000/2500, MiSeq or NextSeq. The study sequenced eight donors, all healthy volunteers chosen at random: three men and five women. Of the eight sequenced donors, seven were found to be HCMV-seropositive and one was found to be HCMV-seronegative.

A word on this clonotype: The specificity of this receptor is unknown.

Sequencing instrument: Illumina HiSeq 2000. TCR beta cDNA libraries were made by 5'RACE template switching that added a universal primer site and unique molecular identifiers. Priming for cDNA synthesis came from the TCR beta constant segment, and two successive PCR amplification steps followed. Concerning the study's data processing: MIGEC handled demultiplexing of the reads and grouping by UMI, while MiTCR was used to assemble and quantify clonotypes. To exclude erroneous sequences, any TCR cDNA sequence not supported by at least two reads was discarded. The tcR package was used for downstream repertoire analysis, and clonotypes were matched across fractions by CDR3 nucleotide sequence plus V segment. Antigen specificity was annotated against VDJdb with VDJmatch, allowing one amino acid substitution in CDR3. After TCRdb reprocessed the reads, each CDR3 protein sequence was kept as one row, without DNA. TCRdb, not the authors, supplied the V and J calls. This sample's table has entries for 500,000 to 700,000 distinct CDR3 sequences. In total, the top ten clones hold approximately 3.6% of the sample.

To determine HCMV serostatus, a commercial ELISA kit was used to detect HCMV-specific IgG in serum. Peripheral blood mononuclear cells were isolated from blood by Ficoll density gradient centrifugation. From its cysteine to its phenylalanine, the CDR3 spans 15 amino acids. Only the protein is on record. Study-level results and caveats: Those dominant clonotypes were again the most abundant among CD3+CD56-NKG2C+ cells in four donors, at about 25-60.1%. Whether the expanded NKG2C-expressing T cell clones were specific for HCMV antigens was left unclear. In roughly 6 donors, the dominant CD3+CD56+NKG2C+ clonotypes ranked among the top 10 CD8+ clonotypes, making up roughly 1.0-7.0% of CD8+ T cells.

Rearrangement joined TRBV12-3 or TRBV12-4 to TRBJ2-3; TCRdb designates TRBD2, a call that cannot be tested without DNA. Sequenced sample: blood T cells: a sorted CD56 or NKG2C T cell subset, CD4+ or CD8+ T cells, or bulk PBMC T cells (not recorded which). The receptor comes from a man aged 18 to 29 in good health. Donor details come from another sample of the same person, matched by shared clones. The CDR3 amino acid sequence is: CASSFAGGKTDTQYF.